Included here is one T cell receptor beta chain sequence, with context. The data were taken from a study of blood T cell repertoires in COVID-19. About the study: Acute and convalescent COVID-19 samples came from the United States, Italy and Spain. Sources were T cells, B-cell-depleted T cells, or PBMCs; the material itself was cDNA or gDNA.

The authors' processing: Quantification of nucleated cells was approximated via reference gene primer amplification. This table comes from immunoSEQ multiplex PCR, and its TCRdb copy is limited to in-frame clones, with some not included. V, J and clone size derive from that table, while D and trimming were established from the DNA sequence. The top ten clones hold 1.2% of a sample with around 250,000 clones, approximately 91% of them seen once. The CDR3 has 12 amino acids. The ends were cut back, 5 bases at V and 5 bases at J, with 9 bases in the middle. Germline CDR1 reads SGHVS; CDR2 reads FNYEAQ. Residents of about 25 US areas, aged about 18 to 95 years, made up the participants.

This sequence joins TRBV7-6 and TRBJ2-5; D perhaps matches TRBD1 (6 bases). Sequenced input: PBMCs or T cells enriched from blood (not recorded which). The source of this sequence is a human donor in a cohort exposed to, infected with or recovered from COVID-19 (not recorded which). The donor label of this sample is uncertain. The CDR3 spells CASSRTGETQYF. The CDR3 DNA sequence: TGTGCCAGCAGCCGCACAGGGGAGACCCAGTACTTC.